Listed below are T cell receptor beta chains from one sample, sequenced in a study of CD8+ T cells in alopecia areata. Data came from immunoSEQ multiplex PCR; TCRdb stores just in-frame clones and leaves some out. The sample contains 80,000 to 100,000 clones, about 44% of which appear only once. The input for sequencing was CD8+ T cells sorted from blood, taken at week 24, from a patient treated with tofacitinib. The source of these receptors is a human donor with alopecia areata. The CDR3 runs from the conserved cysteine through the conserved F or W. Fields, in order: D gene, J gene, V gene, clone size, CDR3 protein, CDR3 DNA. A D gene is named only where the DNA matches it firmly. Only some rows state a clone size, as once, few, many or a class for expanded clones.

d_gene: TRBD1
j_gene: TRBJ1-2
v_gene: TRBV9
abundance: NA
CDR3aa: CASSVYGRGINGYTF
CDR3nt: TGTGCCAGCAGCGTATATGGCAGGGGGATAAATGGCTACACCTTC

d_gene: NA
j_gene: TRBJ2-1
v_gene: TRBV15
abundance: NA
CDR3aa: CATSRESLAGVHRQQFF
CDR3nt: TGTGCCACCAGCAGAGAATCTCTCGCTGGGGTGCACCGCCAGCAGTTCTTC

d_gene: NA
j_gene: TRBJ1-1
v_gene: TRBV15
abundance: NA
CDR3aa: CATSEMTGGTEAFF
CDR3nt: TGTGCCACCAGCGAGATGACTGGGGGCACTGAAGCTTTCTTT

d_gene: NA
j_gene: TRBJ2-7
v_gene: TRBV4-1
abundance: NA
CDR3aa: CASSQDGVFDEQYF
CDR3nt: TGCGCCAGCAGCCAAGACGGTGTGTTTGACGAGCAGTACTTC

d_gene: TRBD1
j_gene: TRBJ2-6
v_gene: TRBV10-3
abundance: few
CDR3aa: CAIKPTGSGANVLTF
CDR3nt: TGTGCCATCAAACCGACAGGGTCTGGGGCCAACGTCCTGACTTTC

d_gene: NA
j_gene: TRBJ1-2
v_gene: TRBV11-1
abundance: NA
CDR3aa: CASRPPGNYGYTF
CDR3nt: TGTGCCAGCAGGCCCCCCGGGAACTATGGCTACACCTTC

d_gene: NA
j_gene: TRBJ1-5
v_gene: TRBV27
abundance: many
CDR3aa: CASSLSGIQPQHF
CDR3nt: TGTGCCAGCAGTTTATCAGGGATTCAGCCCCAGCATTTT

d_gene: TRBD2
j_gene: TRBJ2-7
v_gene: TRBV2
abundance: few
CDR3aa: CASSATSGRALYEQYF
CDR3nt: TGTGCCAGCAGCGCCACTAGCGGGAGGGCCTTATACGAGCAGTACTTC

d_gene: TRBD1
j_gene: TRBJ2-3
v_gene: TRBV29-1
abundance: NA
CDR3aa: CSVDAWDRGHSDTQYF
CDR3nt: TGCAGCGTTGACGCCTGGGACAGGGGGCACTCAGATACGCAGTATTTT

d_gene: NA
j_gene: TRBJ1-2
v_gene: TRBV15
abundance: NA
CDR3aa: CATSRDGGRSHGYTF
CDR3nt: TGTGCCACCAGCAGAGATGGGGGCAGGAGTCATGGCTACACCTTC

d_gene: NA
j_gene: TRBJ2-2
v_gene: TRBV5-1
abundance: NA
CDR3aa: CASSEPNTGELFF
CDR3nt: TGCGCCAGCAGCGAGCCTAACACCGGGGAGCTGTTTTTT

d_gene: NA
j_gene: TRBJ1-4
v_gene: TRBV7-6
abundance: NA
CDR3aa: CASSLVGTLGEKLFF
CDR3nt: TGTGCCAGCAGCTTAGTCGGGACCTTGGGGGAAAAACTGTTTTTT

d_gene: NA
j_gene: TRBJ2-6
v_gene: TRBV19
abundance: few
CDR3aa: CASSVGSGANVLTF
CDR3nt: TGTGCCAGTAGTGTAGGTTCTGGGGCCAACGTCCTGACTTTC

d_gene: NA
j_gene: TRBJ2-5
v_gene: TRBV28
abundance: NA
CDR3aa: CASNSEGPFGTQYF
CDR3nt: TGTGCCAGCAACTCCGAGGGGCCGTTTGGGACCCAGTACTTC

d_gene: NA
j_gene: TRBJ2-3
v_gene: TRBV30
abundance: NA
CDR3aa: CAWSERWGTDTQYF
CDR3nt: TGTGCCTGGAGTGAGCGGTGGGGCACAGATACGCAGTATTTT

d_gene: NA
j_gene: TRBJ2-1
v_gene: TRBV27
abundance: NA
CDR3aa: CASSLGVYNEQFF
CDR3nt: TGTGCCAGCAGTTTAGGGGTATACAATGAGCAGTTCTTC

d_gene: NA
j_gene: TRBJ1-1
v_gene: TRBV29-1
abundance: NA
CDR3aa: CSVEKLGYAFF
CDR3nt: TGCAGCGTTGAAAAGTTGGGGTATGCTTTCTTT

d_gene: NA
j_gene: TRBJ1-5
v_gene: TRBV4-3
abundance: NA
CDR3aa: CASSQDRASNQPQHF
CDR3nt: TGCGCCAGCAGCCAAGACAGGGCTAGCAATCAGCCCCAGCATTTT

d_gene: NA
j_gene: TRBJ2-6
v_gene: TRBV5-6
abundance: NA
CDR3aa: CASSWGSGANVLTF
CDR3nt: TGTGCCAGCAGCTGGGGCTCTGGGGCCAACGTCCTGACTTTC

d_gene: TRBD2
j_gene: TRBJ2-5
v_gene: TRBV27
abundance: NA
CDR3aa: CASTGDPTKREGPETQYF
CDR3nt: TGTGCCAGCACAGGGGACCCAACGAAGCGGGAGGGCCCGGAGACCCAGTACTTC

d_gene: NA
j_gene: TRBJ1-2
v_gene: TRBV7-9
abundance: few
CDR3aa: CASSQPETGRNGYTF
CDR3nt: TGTGCCAGCAGCCAACCAGAGACGGGTCGGAATGGCTACACCTTC

d_gene: NA
j_gene: TRBJ2-6
v_gene: TRBV10-3
abundance: few
CDR3aa: CAISEVGTPSGANVLTF
CDR3nt: TGTGCCATCAGTGAGGTAGGCACCCCCTCTGGGGCCAACGTCCTGACTTTC

d_gene: TRBD1
j_gene: TRBJ2-1
v_gene: TRBV5-4
abundance: NA
CDR3aa: CASSIPGQGDNEQFF
CDR3nt: TGTGCCAGCAGCATTCCGGGACAGGGAGACAATGAGCAGTTCTTC

d_gene: NA
j_gene: TRBJ2-1
v_gene: TRBV19
abundance: few
CDR3aa: CASSIEESYNEQFF
CDR3nt: TGTGCCAGTAGTATTGAGGAATCCTACAATGAGCAGTTCTTC

d_gene: NA
j_gene: TRBJ2-7
v_gene: TRBV21-1
abundance: NA
CDR3aa: CASSKRKVFRYEQYF
CDR3nt: TGTGCCAGCAGCAAAAGGAAGGTTTTCCGCTACGAGCAGTACTTC

d_gene: TRBD1
j_gene: TRBJ2-7
v_gene: TRBV27
abundance: few
CDR3aa: CASSTGNRGEQYF
CDR3nt: TGTGCCAGCTCGACAGGGAACCGAGGCGAGCAGTACTTC

d_gene: TRBD2
j_gene: TRBJ2-5
v_gene: TRBV19
abundance: NA
CDR3aa: CASSIPSVAGYEETQYF
CDR3nt: TGTGCCAGTAGTATCCCTTCGGTAGCGGGATACGAAGAGACCCAGTACTTC

d_gene: NA
j_gene: TRBJ1-1
v_gene: TRBV11-2
abundance: few
CDR3aa: CASSFSWEAFF
CDR3nt: TGTGCCAGCAGCTTCAGCTGGGAAGCTTTCTTT

d_gene: TRBD2
j_gene: TRBJ2-1
v_gene: TRBV4-1
abundance: NA
CDR3aa: CASSQEWREFDNEQFF
CDR3nt: TGCGCCAGCAGCCAAGAGTGGCGGGAGTTCGACAATGAGCAGTTCTTC

d_gene: NA
j_gene: TRBJ2-1
v_gene: TRBV6-1
abundance: NA
CDR3aa: CATQGDEQFF
CDR3nt: TGTGCCACACAGGGCGATGAGCAGTTCTTC

d_gene: NA
j_gene: TRBJ2-7
v_gene: TRBV28
abundance: NA
CDR3aa: CASLHFGRESYEQYF
CDR3nt: NA

d_gene: TRBD1
j_gene: TRBJ2-7
v_gene: TRBV4-1
abundance: few
CDR3aa: CASSHRKVEGTGGYEQYF
CDR3nt: TGCGCCAGCAGCCACCGCAAAGTTGAAGGGACAGGGGGATACGAGCAGTACTTC

d_gene: NA
j_gene: TRBJ1-4
v_gene: TRBV7-9
abundance: few
CDR3aa: CASSPRGVNEKLFF
CDR3nt: TGTGCCAGCAGCCCGAGGGGGGTTAATGAAAAACTGTTTTTT

d_gene: NA
j_gene: TRBJ2-1
v_gene: TRBV29-1
abundance: NA
CDR3aa: CSVGPQGRLHNEQFF
CDR3nt: TGCAGCGTCGGACCTCAGGGGAGACTTCACAATGAGCAGTTCTTC

d_gene: TRBD1
j_gene: TRBJ2-7
v_gene: TRBV29-1
abundance: few
CDR3aa: CSVETTGAYEQYF
CDR3nt: TGCAGCGTCGAGACGACAGGGGCCTACGAGCAGTACTTC

d_gene: NA
j_gene: TRBJ1-2
v_gene: TRBV16
abundance: NA
CDR3aa: CASSQSLAGQRGYTF
CDR3nt: TGTGCCAGCAGCCAATCGTTAGCAGGACAGAGAGGCTACACCTTC

d_gene: NA
j_gene: TRBJ1-1
v_gene: TRBV27
abundance: NA
CDR3aa: CASSHSPARGGRAEAFF
CDR3nt: TGTGCCAGCAGCCATTCCCCCGCTAGGGGAGGTAGGGCTGAAGCTTTCTTT

d_gene: NA
j_gene: TRBJ1-1
v_gene: TRBV11-2
abundance: few
CDR3aa: CASSSGTEAFF
CDR3nt: TGTGCCAGCAGCTCGGGTACTGAAGCTTTCTTT

d_gene: NA
j_gene: TRBJ2-5
v_gene: TRBV27
abundance: NA
CDR3aa: CASSLTRTPRVETQYF
CDR3nt: TGTGCCAGCAGTTTAACAAGGACCCCCAGGGTAGAGACCCAGTACTTC

d_gene: NA
j_gene: TRBJ2-7
v_gene: TRBV5-1
abundance: once
CDR3aa: CASSPPSGYEQYF
CDR3nt: TGCGCCAGCAGCCCGCCAAGCGGGTACGAGCAGTACTTC

d_gene: NA
j_gene: TRBJ2-7
v_gene: TRBV4-1
abundance: NA
CDR3aa: CASSQGLAYEQYF
CDR3nt: TGCGCCAGCAGCCAAGGCCTAGCTTACGAGCAGTACTTC

d_gene: NA
j_gene: TRBJ2-5
v_gene: TRBV5-1
abundance: NA
CDR3aa: CASSLVPSVETQYF
CDR3nt: TGCGCCAGCAGCTTGGTACCTAGCGTAGAGACCCAGTACTTC

d_gene: TRBD2
j_gene: TRBJ2-5
v_gene: TRBV5-6
abundance: NA
CDR3aa: CASSSSGQTQYF
CDR3nt: TGTGCCAGCAGCTCTAGCGGTCAGACCCAGTACTTC

d_gene: TRBD2
j_gene: TRBJ2-7
v_gene: TRBV27
abundance: NA
CDR3aa: CASSFGGNYEQYF
CDR3nt: TGTGCCAGCAGTTTCGGGGGGAACTACGAGCAGTACTTC

d_gene: NA
j_gene: TRBJ1-5
v_gene: TRBV7-9
abundance: few
CDR3aa: CASSSEGSNQPQHF
CDR3nt: TGTGCCAGCAGCTCTGAGGGGTCCAATCAGCCCCAGCATTTT

d_gene: NA
j_gene: TRBJ2-5
v_gene: TRBV2
abundance: few
CDR3aa: CASMGEGETQYF
CDR3nt: TGTGCCAGCATGGGGGAAGGCGAGACCCAGTACTTC

d_gene: TRBD2
j_gene: TRBJ2-1
v_gene: TRBV28
abundance: few
CDR3aa: CASSPGLAEYNEQFF
CDR3nt: TGTGCCAGCAGCCCGGGACTAGCGGAATACAATGAGCAGTTCTTC

d_gene: TRBD1
j_gene: TRBJ2-7
v_gene: TRBV7-9
abundance: few
CDR3aa: CASSSGTGTHEQYF
CDR3nt: TGTGCCAGCAGCTCCGGGACAGGGACCCACGAGCAGTACTTC

d_gene: NA
j_gene: TRBJ2-1
v_gene: TRBV20-1
abundance: NA
CDR3aa: CSASEGDEQFF
CDR3nt: TGCAGTGCTAGCGAGGGAGATGAGCAGTTCTTC

d_gene: NA
j_gene: TRBJ2-2
v_gene: TRBV7-9
abundance: NA
CDR3aa: CASSPPLTNTGELFF
CDR3nt: TGTGCCAGCAGCCCCCCCCTGACTAACACCGGGGAGCTGTTTTTT

d_gene: NA
j_gene: TRBJ1-3
v_gene: TRBV28
abundance: NA
CDR3aa: CASRLDLSSGNTIYF
CDR3nt: TGTGCCAGCAGGCTGGACCTAAGCTCTGGAAACACCATATATTTT

d_gene: TRBD2
j_gene: TRBJ2-1
v_gene: TRBV29-1
abundance: NA
CDR3aa: CSVDLEAGGYYNEQFF
CDR3nt: TGCAGCGTGGATCTCGAAGCGGGAGGTTACTACAATGAGCAGTTCTTC

d_gene: TRBD1
j_gene: TRBJ2-7
v_gene: TRBV7-9
abundance: few
CDR3aa: CASSLSGTGGYEQYF
CDR3nt: TGTGCCAGCAGCTTATCCGGGACAGGGGGCTACGAGCAGTACTTC

d_gene: NA
j_gene: TRBJ1-1
v_gene: TRBV27
abundance: NA
CDR3aa: CASSLGFYTEAFF
CDR3nt: TGTGCCAGCAGCTTGGGGTTTTACACTGAAGCTTTCTTT

d_gene: NA
j_gene: TRBJ2-7
v_gene: TRBV19
abundance: NA
CDR3aa: CASDGKLYEQYF
CDR3nt: TGTGCCAGCGACGGGAAGCTGTACGAGCAGTACTTC

d_gene: NA
j_gene: TRBJ2-7
v_gene: TRBV4-3
abundance: NA
CDR3aa: CASSQEARAFGEQYF
CDR3nt: TGCGCCAGCAGCCAAGAGGCTAGAGCCTTCGGCGAGCAGTACTTC

d_gene: TRBD1
j_gene: TRBJ2-7
v_gene: TRBV27
abundance: few
CDR3aa: CASRWGQGSHEQYF
CDR3nt: TGTGCCAGCAGATGGGGACAGGGGAGTCACGAGCAGTACTTC

d_gene: NA
j_gene: TRBJ2-1
v_gene: TRBV2
abundance: few
CDR3aa: CASNLGLSNNEQFF
CDR3nt: TGTGCCAGCAATCTGGGACTTAGCAACAATGAGCAGTTCTTC